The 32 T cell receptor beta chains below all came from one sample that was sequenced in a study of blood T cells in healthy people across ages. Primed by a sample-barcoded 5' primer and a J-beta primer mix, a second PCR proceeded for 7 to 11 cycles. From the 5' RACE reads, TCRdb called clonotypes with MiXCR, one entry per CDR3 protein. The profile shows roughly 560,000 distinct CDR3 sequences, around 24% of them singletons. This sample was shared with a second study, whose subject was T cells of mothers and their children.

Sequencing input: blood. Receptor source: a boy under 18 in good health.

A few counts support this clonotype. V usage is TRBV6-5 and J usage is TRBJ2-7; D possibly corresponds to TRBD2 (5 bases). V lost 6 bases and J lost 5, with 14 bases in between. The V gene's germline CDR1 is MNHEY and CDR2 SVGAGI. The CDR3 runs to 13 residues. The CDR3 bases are TGTGCCAGCAGGCGAGGGAACCCCGACGAGCAGTACTTC. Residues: CASRRGNPDEQYF.

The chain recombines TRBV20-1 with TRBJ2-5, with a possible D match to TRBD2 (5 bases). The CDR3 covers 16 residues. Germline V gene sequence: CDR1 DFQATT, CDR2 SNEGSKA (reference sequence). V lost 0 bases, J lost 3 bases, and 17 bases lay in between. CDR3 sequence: CSARESLAGLEETQYF. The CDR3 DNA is TGCAGTGCTAGAGAAAGTCTGGCAGGACTTGAAGAGACCCAGTACTTC.

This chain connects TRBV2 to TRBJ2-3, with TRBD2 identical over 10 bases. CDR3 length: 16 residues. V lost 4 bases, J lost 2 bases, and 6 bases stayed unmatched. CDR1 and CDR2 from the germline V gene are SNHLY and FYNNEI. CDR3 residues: CASSVLAGITTDTQYF. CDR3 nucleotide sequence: TGTGCCAGCAGTGTACTAGCGGGAATAACCACAGATACGCAGTATTTT. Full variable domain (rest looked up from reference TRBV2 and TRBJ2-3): EPEVTQTPSHQVTQMGQEVILRCVPISNHLYFYWYRQILGQKVEFLVSFYNNEISEKSEIFDDQFSVERPDGSNFTLKIRSTKLEDSAMYFCASSVLAGITTDTQYFGPGTRLTVL.

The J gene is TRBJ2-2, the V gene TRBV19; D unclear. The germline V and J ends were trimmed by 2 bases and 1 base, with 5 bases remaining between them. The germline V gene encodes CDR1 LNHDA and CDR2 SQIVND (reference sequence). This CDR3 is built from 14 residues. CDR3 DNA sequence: TGTGCCAGTAGTATAATTCAGAACACCGGGGAGCTGTTTTTT. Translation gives CASSIIQNTGELFF.

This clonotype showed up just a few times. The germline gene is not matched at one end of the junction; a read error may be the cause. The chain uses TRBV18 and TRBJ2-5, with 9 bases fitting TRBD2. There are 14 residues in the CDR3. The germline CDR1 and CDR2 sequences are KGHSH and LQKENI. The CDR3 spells CASSRTSAQETQYF. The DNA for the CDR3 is TGCGCCAGCTCACGGACTAGCGCCCAAGAGACCCAGTACTTC.

The chain's CDR3 is CASSRGLAGGIYNEQFF. The CDR3 nucleotides read TGTGCCAGCAGCCGGGGACTAGCGGGGGGAATCTACAATGAGCAGTTCTTC. This sequence joins TRBV5-4 and TRBJ2-1, with 15 bases aligning to TRBD2. From germline, CDR1 is SGHNT and CDR2 YYREEE (reference sequence). This CDR3 is 17 amino acids long. The trim removed 4 bases at V and 3 bases at J, leaving 5 bases unmatched.

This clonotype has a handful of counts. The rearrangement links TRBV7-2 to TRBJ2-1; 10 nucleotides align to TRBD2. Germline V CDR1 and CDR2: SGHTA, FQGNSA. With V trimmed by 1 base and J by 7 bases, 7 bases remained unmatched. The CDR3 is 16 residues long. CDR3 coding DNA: TGTGCCAGCAGCTTAGGAGCTAGCGGGGGTGTTAATGAGCAGTTCTTC. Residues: CASSLGASGGVNEQFF. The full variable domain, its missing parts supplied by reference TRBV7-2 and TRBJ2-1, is GAGVSQSPSNKVTEKGKDVELRCDPISGHTALYWYRQSLGQGLEFLIYFQGNSAPDKSGLPSDRFSAERTGGSVSTLTIQRTQQEDSAVYLCASSLGASGGVNEQFFGPGTRLTVL.

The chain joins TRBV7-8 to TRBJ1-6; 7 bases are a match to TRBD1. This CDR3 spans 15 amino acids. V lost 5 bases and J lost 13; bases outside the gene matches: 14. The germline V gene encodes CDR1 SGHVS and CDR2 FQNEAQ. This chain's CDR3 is CASSPTRGRLSPLHF. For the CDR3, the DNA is TGTGCCAGCAGCCCGACGAGGGGGCGATTATCTCCCCTCCACTTT.

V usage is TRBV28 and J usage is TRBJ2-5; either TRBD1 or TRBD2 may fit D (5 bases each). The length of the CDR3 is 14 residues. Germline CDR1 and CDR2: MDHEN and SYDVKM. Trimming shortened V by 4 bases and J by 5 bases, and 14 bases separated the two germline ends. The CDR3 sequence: CASSSRDLDETQYF. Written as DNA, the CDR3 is TGTGCCAGCAGTTCCCGGGACCTAGATGAGACCCAGTACTTC.

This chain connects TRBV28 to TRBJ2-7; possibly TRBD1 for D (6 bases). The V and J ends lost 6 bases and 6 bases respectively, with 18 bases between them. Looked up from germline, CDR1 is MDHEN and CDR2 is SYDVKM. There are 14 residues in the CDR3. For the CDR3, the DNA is TGTGCCAGCAGGAGGCCCAGGACAGCAAGCGAGCAGTACTTC. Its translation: CASRRPRTASEQYF.

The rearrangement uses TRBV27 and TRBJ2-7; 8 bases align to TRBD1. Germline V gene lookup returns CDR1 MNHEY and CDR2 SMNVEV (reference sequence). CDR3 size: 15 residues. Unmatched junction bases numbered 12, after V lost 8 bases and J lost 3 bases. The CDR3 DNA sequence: TGTGCCAGCTCATACAGGGGGATGGGGGGCTACGAGCAGTACTTC. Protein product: CASSYRGMGGYEQYF.

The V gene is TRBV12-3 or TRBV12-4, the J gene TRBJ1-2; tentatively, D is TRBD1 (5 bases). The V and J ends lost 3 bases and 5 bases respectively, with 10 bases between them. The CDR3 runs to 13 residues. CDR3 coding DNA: TGTGCCAGCAGTTTGGCGGCAGGGTATGGCTACACCTTC. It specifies CASSLAAGYGYTF.

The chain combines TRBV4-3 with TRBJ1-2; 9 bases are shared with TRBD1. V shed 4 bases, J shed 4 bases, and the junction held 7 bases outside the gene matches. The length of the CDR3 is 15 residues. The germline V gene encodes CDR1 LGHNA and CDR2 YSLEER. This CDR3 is CASSPNLGQGYGYTF. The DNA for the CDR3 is TGCGCCAGCAGCCCGAACCTGGGACAGGGCTATGGCTACACCTTC.

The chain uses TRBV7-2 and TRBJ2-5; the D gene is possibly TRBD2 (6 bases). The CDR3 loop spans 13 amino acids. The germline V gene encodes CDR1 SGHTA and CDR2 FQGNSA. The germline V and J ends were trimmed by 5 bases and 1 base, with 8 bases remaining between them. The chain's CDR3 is CASSQAGQETQYF. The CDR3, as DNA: TGTGCCAGCAGCCAAGCGGGCCAAGAGACCCAGTACTTC.

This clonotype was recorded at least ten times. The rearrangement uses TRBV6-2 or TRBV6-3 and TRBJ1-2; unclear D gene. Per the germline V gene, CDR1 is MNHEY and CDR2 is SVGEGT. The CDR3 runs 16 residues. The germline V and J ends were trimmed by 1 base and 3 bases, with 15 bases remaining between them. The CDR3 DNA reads TGTGCCAGCAGTTACTTCGGGCGCAGGTCTGACTATGGCTACACCTTC. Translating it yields CASSYFGRRSDYGYTF.

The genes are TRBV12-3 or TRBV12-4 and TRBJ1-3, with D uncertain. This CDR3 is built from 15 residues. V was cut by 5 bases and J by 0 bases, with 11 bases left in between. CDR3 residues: CASSPTLSSGNTIYF. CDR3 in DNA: TGTGCCAGCAGTCCGACTTTAAGCTCTGGAAACACCATATATTTT.

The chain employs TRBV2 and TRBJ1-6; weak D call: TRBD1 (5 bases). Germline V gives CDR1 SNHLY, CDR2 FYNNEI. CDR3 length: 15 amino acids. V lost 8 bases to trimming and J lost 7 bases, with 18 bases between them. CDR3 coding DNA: TGTGCCAGCCCTTACGGGGCAGGGAGGAATTCACCCCTCCACTTT. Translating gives CASPYGAGRNSPLHF.

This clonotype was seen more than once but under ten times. CDR3 amino acids: CASSVGGLAGGRSYNEQFF. The CDR3 nucleotides read TGTGCCAGCAGCGTAGGGGGACTAGCGGGAGGGCGATCCTACAATGAGCAGTTCTTC. This chain joins TRBV9 and TRBJ2-1, with 16 bases fitting TRBD2. The V gene end was trimmed by 0 bases and the J gene end by 1 base; junction bases not matched to a gene: 4. Germline CDR1 is SGDLS and CDR2 is YYNGEE. The CDR3 runs to 19 residues. The whole variable domain, filled in from reference TRBV9 and TRBJ2-1, reads DSGVTQTPKHLITATGQRVTLRCSPRSGDLSVYWYQQSLDQGLQFLIQYYNGEERAKGNILERFSAQQFPDLHSELNLSSLELGDSALYFCASSVGGLAGGRSYNEQFFGPGTRLTVL.

The CDR3 is CASSPSWLETQYF. CDR3 sequence (DNA): TGTGCCAGCAGCCCATCGTGGTTAGAGACCCAGTACTTC. The chain is built from TRBV16 and TRBJ2-5; no clear D. Trimming took 4 bases from V and 4 from J, leaving 10 bases between them. Germline CDR1 is KGHSY and CDR2 is FQNENV. The CDR3 length is 13 residues.

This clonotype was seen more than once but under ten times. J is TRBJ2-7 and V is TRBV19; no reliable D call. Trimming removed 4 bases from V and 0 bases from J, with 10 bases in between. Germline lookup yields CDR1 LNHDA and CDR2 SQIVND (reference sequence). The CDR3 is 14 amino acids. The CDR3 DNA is TGTGCCAGTAGTAGGGGTGACGCCTCCTACGAGCAGTACTTC. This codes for CASSRGDASYEQYF.

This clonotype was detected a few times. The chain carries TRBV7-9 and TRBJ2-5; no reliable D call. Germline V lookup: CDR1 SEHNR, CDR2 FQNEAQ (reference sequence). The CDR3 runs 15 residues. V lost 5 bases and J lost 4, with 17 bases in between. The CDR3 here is CASSPTGSERETQYF. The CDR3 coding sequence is TGTGCCAGCAGCCCCACGGGCTCGGAGAGAGAGACCCAGTACTTC.

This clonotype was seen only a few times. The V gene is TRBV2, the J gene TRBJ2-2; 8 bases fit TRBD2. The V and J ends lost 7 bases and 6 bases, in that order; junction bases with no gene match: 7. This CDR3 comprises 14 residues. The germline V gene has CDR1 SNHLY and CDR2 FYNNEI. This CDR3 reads CASKSGSGSGELFF. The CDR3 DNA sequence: TGTGCCAGCAAAAGCGGGAGCGGATCCGGGGAGCTGTTTTTT.

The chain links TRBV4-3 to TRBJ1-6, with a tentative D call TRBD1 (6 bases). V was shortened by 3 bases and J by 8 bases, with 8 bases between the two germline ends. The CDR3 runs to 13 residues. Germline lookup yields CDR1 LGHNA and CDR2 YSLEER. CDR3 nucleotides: TGCGCCAGCAGCCAGGGGGCTGATTCACCCCTCCACTTT. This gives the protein CASSQGADSPLHF.

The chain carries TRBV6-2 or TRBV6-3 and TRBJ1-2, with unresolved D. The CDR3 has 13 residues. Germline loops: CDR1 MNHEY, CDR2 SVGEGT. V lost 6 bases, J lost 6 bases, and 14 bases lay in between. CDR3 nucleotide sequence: TGTGCCAGCAGCGCCGGTAGATTCGATGGCTACACCTTC. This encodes CASSAGRFDGYTF.

The CDR3 loop is CASSQAPGTRGDIQYF. In nucleotides, the CDR3 is TGCGCCAGCAGCCAAGCTCCCGGGACTAGGGGGGACATTCAGTACTTC. The chain joins TRBV4-3 to TRBJ2-4; TRBD2 agrees at 8 bases. In germline, CDR1 is LGHNA, CDR2 YSLEER. The CDR3 is 16 amino acids. The V and J ends lost 1 base and 8 bases, in that order; junction bases with no gene match: 10.

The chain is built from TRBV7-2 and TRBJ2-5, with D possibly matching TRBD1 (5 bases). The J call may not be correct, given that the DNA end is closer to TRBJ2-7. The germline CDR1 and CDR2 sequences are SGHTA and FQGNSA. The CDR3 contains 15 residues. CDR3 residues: CASSFGPRGSYEQYF. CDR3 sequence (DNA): TGTGCCAGCAGCTTCGGTCCTAGGGGCTCCTACGAGCAGTACTTC.

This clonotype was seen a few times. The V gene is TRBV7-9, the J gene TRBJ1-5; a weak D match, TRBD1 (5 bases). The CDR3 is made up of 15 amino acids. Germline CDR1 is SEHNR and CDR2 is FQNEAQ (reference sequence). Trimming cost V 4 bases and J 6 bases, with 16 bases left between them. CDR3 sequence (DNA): TGTGCCAGCAGCTCAATTATCTGGGGGGGTCAGCCCCAGCATTTT. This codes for CASSSIIWGGQPQHF.

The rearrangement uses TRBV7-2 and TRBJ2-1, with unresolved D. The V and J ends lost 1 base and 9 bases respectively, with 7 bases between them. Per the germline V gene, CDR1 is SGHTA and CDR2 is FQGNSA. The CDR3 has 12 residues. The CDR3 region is CASSLEGFEQFF. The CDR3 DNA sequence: TGTGCCAGCAGCTTAGAAGGGTTTGAGCAGTTCTTC.

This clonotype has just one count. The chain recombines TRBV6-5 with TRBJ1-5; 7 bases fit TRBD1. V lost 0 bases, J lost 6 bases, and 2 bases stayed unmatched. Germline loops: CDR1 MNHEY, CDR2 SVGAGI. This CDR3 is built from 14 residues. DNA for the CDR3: TGTGCCAGCAGTTACTCAGGGACAGCTCAGCCCCAGCATTTT. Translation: CASSYSGTAQPQHF.

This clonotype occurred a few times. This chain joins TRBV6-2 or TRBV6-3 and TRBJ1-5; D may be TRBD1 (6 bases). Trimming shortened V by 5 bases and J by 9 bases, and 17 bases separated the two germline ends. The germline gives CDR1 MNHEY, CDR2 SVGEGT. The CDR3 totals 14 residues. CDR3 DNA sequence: TGTGCCAGCAGTCCCACAGGGAAAGAATGGCCCCAGCATTTT. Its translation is CASSPTGKEWPQHF.

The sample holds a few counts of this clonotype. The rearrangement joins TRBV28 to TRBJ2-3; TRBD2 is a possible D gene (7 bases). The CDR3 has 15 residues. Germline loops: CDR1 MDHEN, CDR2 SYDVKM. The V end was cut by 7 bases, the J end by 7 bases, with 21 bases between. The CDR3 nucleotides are TGTGCCAGCAACAGTCTCGGGGGGCTAGGTCATACGCAGTATTTT. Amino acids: CASNSLGGLGHTQYF.

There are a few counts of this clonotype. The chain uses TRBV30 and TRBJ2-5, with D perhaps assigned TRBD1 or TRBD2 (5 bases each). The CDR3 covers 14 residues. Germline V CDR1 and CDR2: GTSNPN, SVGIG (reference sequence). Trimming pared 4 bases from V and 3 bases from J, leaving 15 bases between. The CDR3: CAWMTKTVEETQYF. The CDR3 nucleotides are TGTGCCTGGATGACTAAGACAGTTGAAGAGACCCAGTACTTC.